The clone carrying this TCR beta chain was recorded a few times. Its antigen is as yet unknown. The data derive from a study of T cell repertoires in cytomegalovirus infection. At the level of the study: Public TCR beta signatures marked donors with CMV infection and the matching HLA. Study-level findings and limits: Dominating the ex vivo response were TCR beta clonotypes that were CMV-specific and HLA-C-restricted. Based on cumulative public TCR beta family frequency, carriers of CMV plus the relevant HLA were identified.

The germline V and J ends were trimmed by 7 bases and 3 bases, with 21 bases remaining between them. Looked up from germline, CDR1 is MDHEN and CDR2 is SYDVKM. The CDR3 contains 16 residues. MiXCR, run by TCRdb on the reads, gives a single entry per CDR3 protein. Of about 130,000 distinct CDR3 sequences listed, roughly a quarter are singletons. This receptor was obtained from a human donor in good health (CMV status not recorded). Some clones in this sample may be carry-over from other donors' samples. Material: PBMCs, sequenced either directly or after in vitro stimulation (not recorded which). This chain uses TRBV28 with TRBJ1-2, with D possibly being TRBD1 (5 bases). The CDR3: CASTMGTPLRHYGYTF. CDR3 nucleotide sequence: TGTGCCAGCACCATGGGGACTCCTCTTAGGCACTATGGCTACACCTTC.